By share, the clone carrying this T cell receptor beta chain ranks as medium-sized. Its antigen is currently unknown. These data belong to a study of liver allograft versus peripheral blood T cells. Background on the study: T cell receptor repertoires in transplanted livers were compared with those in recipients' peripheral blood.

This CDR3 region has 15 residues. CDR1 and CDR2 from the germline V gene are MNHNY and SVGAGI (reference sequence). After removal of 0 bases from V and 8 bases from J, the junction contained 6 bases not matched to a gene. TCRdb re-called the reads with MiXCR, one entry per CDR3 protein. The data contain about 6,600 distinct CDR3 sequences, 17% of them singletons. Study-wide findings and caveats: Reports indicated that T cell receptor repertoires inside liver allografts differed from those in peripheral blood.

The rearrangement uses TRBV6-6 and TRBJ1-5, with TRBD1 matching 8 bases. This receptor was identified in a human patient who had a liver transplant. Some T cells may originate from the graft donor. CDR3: CASSYSDRGREPQHF. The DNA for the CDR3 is TGTGCCAGCAGTTACTCAGACAGGGGTAGGGAGCCCCAGCATTTT.